A selection of T cell receptor beta chains follows, all from one sample in a study of T-cell reconstitution after alpha-beta-depleted transplantation in children. TCRdb re-called the PCR reads with MiXCR, one entry per CDR3 protein. Among hundreds of thousands of distinct CDR3 sequences listed, roughly 15% were seen once. The sequencing here drew on PBMCs from the stem cell graft donor, taken from the stem cell graft. These receptor sequences come from a human donor who donated a stem cell graft to a child with acute myeloid leukemia. CDR3s include the opening cysteine and the closing phenylalanine or tryptophan. A D gene is named only where the DNA matches it firmly. The size field is filled for only some rows; it gives once, few, many or a size class.

V gene: TRBV9
J gene: TRBJ2-7
CDR3 length: 17
D gene: -
clone size: few
CDR3 protein: CASSPAPTSGSLYEQYF
CDR3 DNA: TGTGCCAGCAGCCCCGCCCCAACTAGTGGGTCCCTTTACGAGCAGTACTTC

V gene: TRBV18
J gene: TRBJ2-1
CDR3 length: 14
D gene: -
clone size: -
CDR3 protein: CASSRPGVRDEQFF
CDR3 DNA: TGTGCCAGCTCCCGCCCGGGGGTGAGAGACGAGCAGTTCTTC

V gene: TRBV18
J gene: TRBJ1-1
CDR3 length: 14
D gene: -
clone size: few
CDR3 protein: CASSSLLKYTEAFF
CDR3 DNA: TGTGCCAGCTCATCGCTTCTGAAGTACACTGAAGCTTTCTTT

V gene: TRBV7-2
J gene: TRBJ1-2
CDR3 length: 14
D gene: -
clone size: -
CDR3 protein: CASSPGGLVGGYTF
CDR3 DNA: TGTGCCAGCAGCCCCGGCGGATTAGTAGGAGGCTACACCTTC

V gene: TRBV20-1
J gene: TRBJ1-4
CDR3 length: 15
D gene: TRBD1
clone size: many
CDR3 protein: CSARGGTDTNEKLFF
CDR3 DNA: TGCAGTGCTAGAGGCGGGACAGACACTAATGAAAAACTGTTTTTT

V gene: TRBV5-1
J gene: TRBJ2-3
CDR3 length: 14
D gene: -
clone size: many
CDR3 protein: CASSLDRSTDTQYF
CDR3 DNA: TGTGCCAGCAGCTTGGACAGAAGCACAGATACGCAGTATTTT

V gene: TRBV6-1
J gene: TRBJ2-3
CDR3 length: 13
D gene: -
clone size: few
CDR3 protein: CASSPWPTDTQYF
CDR3 DNA: TGTGCCAGCAGCCCATGGCCTACAGATACGCAGTATTTT

V gene: TRBV12-3/TRBV12-4
J gene: TRBJ2-1
CDR3 length: 17
D gene: -
clone size: many
CDR3 protein: CASSLRAAESSYNEQFF
CDR3 DNA: TGTGCCAGCAGTTTAAGAGCAGCTGAGAGCTCCTACAATGAGCAGTTCTTC

V gene: TRBV5-5
J gene: TRBJ2-3
CDR3 length: 16
D gene: -
clone size: -
CDR3 protein: CASSSSKVGATDTQYF
CDR3 DNA: TGTGCCAGCAGCTCATCTAAGGTCGGGGCAACAGATACGCAGTATTTT

V gene: TRBV29-1
J gene: TRBJ1-2
CDR3 length: 13
D gene: -
clone size: many
CDR3 protein: CSAKQGGNYGYTF
CDR3 DNA: TGCAGCGCCAAACAGGGTGGTAACTATGGCTACACCTTC

V gene: TRBV6-2/TRBV6-3
J gene: TRBJ1-2
CDR3 length: 14
D gene: TRBD1
clone size: -
CDR3 protein: CASSYYGTGDGYTF
CDR3 DNA: TGTGCCAGCAGTTACTATGGGACAGGGGATGGCTACACCTTC

V gene: TRBV20-1
J gene: TRBJ1-2
CDR3 length: 13
D gene: -
clone size: many
CDR3 protein: CSASPGARYGYTF
CDR3 DNA: TGCAGTGCCAGCCCGGGGGCGCGGTATGGCTACACCTTC

V gene: TRBV20-1
J gene: TRBJ1-4
CDR3 length: 15
D gene: TRBD1
clone size: -
CDR3 protein: CSASTPGTGNEKLFF
CDR3 DNA: TGCAGTGCTTCTACTCCCGGGACAGGGAATGAAAAACTGTTTTTT

V gene: TRBV20-1
J gene: TRBJ1-2
CDR3 length: 18
D gene: -
clone size: few
CDR3 protein: CSARDLASDGGYNYGYTF
CDR3 DNA: TGCAGTGCTAGAGACCTAGCTTCGGACGGAGGTTATAACTATGGCTACACCTTC

V gene: TRBV24-1
J gene: TRBJ2-6
CDR3 length: 17
D gene: TRBD1
clone size: few
CDR3 protein: CATSSPQGAPGANVLTF
CDR3 DNA: TGTGCCACGAGTTCTCCCCAGGGGGCGCCTGGGGCCAACGTCCTGACTTTC

V gene: TRBV6-1
J gene: TRBJ1-6
CDR3 length: 15
D gene: -
clone size: few
CDR3 protein: CASRTGGNYNSPLHF
CDR3 DNA: TGTGCCAGCAGAACCGGGGGGAACTATAATTCACCCCTCCACTTT

V gene: TRBV25-1
J gene: TRBJ2-5
CDR3 length: 12
D gene: -
clone size: -
CDR3 protein: CASSEFGFPHIF
CDR3 DNA: TGTGCCAGCAGTGAATTCGGGTTCCCTCACATCTTC

V gene: TRBV24-1
J gene: TRBJ2-7
CDR3 length: 14
D gene: TRBD1
clone size: -
CDR3 protein: CATSDPGTGREQYF
CDR3 DNA: TGTGCCACCAGTGACCCCGGGACAGGTCGCGAGCAGTACTTC

V gene: TRBV11-1
J gene: TRBJ2-1
CDR3 length: 16
D gene: -
clone size: many
CDR3 protein: CASSSTGDNSYNEQFF
CDR3 DNA: TGTGCCAGCAGCTCAACCGGGGACAATTCCTACAATGAGCAGTTCTTC

V gene: TRBV6-2/TRBV6-3
J gene: TRBJ2-1
CDR3 length: 16
D gene: TRBD2
clone size: few
CDR3 protein: CASRPVQARGGLEQFF
CDR3 DNA: TGTGCCAGCAGACCCGTCCAGGCGCGGGGGGGCCTTGAGCAGTTCTTC